This T cell receptor beta chain was identified in a study of cytomegalovirus exposure and HLA in healthy donors. General observations from the study: TCR beta chain V- and J-gene trimming was linked, in a later analysis, to a missense variant in DCLRE1C. Prior analysis indicated that the majority of TCR beta V segments exhibited productivity approximately 90% or approximately 30% of the time.

The germline CDR1 and CDR2 sequences are MNHEY and SMNVEV (reference sequence). Between the trimmed V and J ends, which lost 6 bases and 4 bases, there was a span of 6 bases. CDR3 size: 11 residues. As for this clone: Its antigen is unknown.

The PCR had 60 Vbeta and 13 Jbeta primers. Some clones are missing from TCRdb's copy, which holds only in-frame ones; the method was immunoSEQ multiplex PCR. Found here are about 110,000 clones, 82% of them singletons; the top ten hold roughly 2.5%. This receptor was taken from a man in his thirties or forties in good health and CMV-seropositive. Sequences were obtained from PBMCs. The V gene is TRBV27, the J gene TRBJ1-2; no firm D call. The chain's CDR3 is CASRGPYGYTF. DNA of the CDR3: TGTGCCAGCAGGGGCCCCTATGGCTACACCTTC.